This TCR beta chain was identified in a study of blood T cell repertoires in COVID-19. Sequencing was performed with immunoSEQ multiplex PCR; in TCRdb, only in-frame clones are kept and a portion is missing. The table includes over 300,000 clones, around 90% detected once. V lost 1 base and J 0 bases, leaving 6 bases between the germline ends. Germline V gene sequence: CDR1 SGHVS, CDR2 FQNEAQ. This CDR3 contains 15 residues. J is TRBJ1-4 and V is TRBV7-8; D unresolved. The sequence derives from a man between 18 and 35 years old who had recovered from COVID-19. Source material: peripheral blood. CDR3 sequence (DNA): TGTGCCAGCAGCTTAGTTAGAACAACTAATGAAAAACTGTTTTTT. It codes for CASSLVRTTNEKLFF.